This T cell receptor beta chain originates from a study of blood T cell repertoires in COVID-19. Study at large: COVID-19 samples collected from the United States, Italy and Spain covered acute and convalescent phases. PBMCs, B-cell-depleted T cells, or T cells provided the cDNA or gDNA that made up the material.

The CDR3 runs to 12 residues. V was clipped by 5 bases and J by 2 bases, with 10 bases between them. Per germline, CDR1 GTSNPN and CDR2 SVGIG (reference sequence). Methods used by the authors: Amplification of reference gene primers was used by the study to estimate nucleated cell counts. TCRdb's copy holds only in-frame clones and misses some; the assay was immunoSEQ multiplex PCR. V and J calls and clone size follow that table, whereas D and trimming were derived from the DNA. The table has tens of thousands of clones, around 77% seen once. This sequence joins TRBV30 and TRBJ2-7, with D unresolved. This TCR derives from a man older than 75 with active or convalescent COVID-19. What was sequenced was peripheral blood. CDR3 nucleotides: TGTGCCTGGGGACGTAGAACCTACGAGCAGTACTTC. As protein: CAWGRRTYEQYF.